A single sample gave rise to the 24 T cell receptor beta chains below, sequenced in a study of blood T cell repertoires in COVID-19. Here immunoSEQ multiplex PCR was the method, and the copy in TCRdb shows in-frame clones only, minus some. The sample comprises 150,000 to 200,000 clones, about 88% of which are singletons, and 7% rests with the top ten. Sequenced sample: PBMCs or T cells enriched from blood (not recorded which). The receptors shown here come from a woman between 50 and 59 years old who had recovered from COVID-19.

The chain couples TRBV24-1 to TRBJ2-1, with 7 nucleotides matching TRBD1. This CDR3 is 16 amino acids long. Germline-derived CDR1 and CDR2 are KGHDR and SFDVKD. After removal of 3 bases from V and 4 bases from J, the junction contained 8 bases not matched to a gene. CDR3 sequence (DNA): TGTGCCACCAGTGATAAGCACAGGGGAGTTTACAATGAGCAGTTCTTC. Residues: CATSDKHRGVYNEQFF.

This chain uses TRBV28 with TRBJ1-1; possibly TRBD1 for D (6 bases). Trimming stripped 3 bases from V and 11 bases from J, with 13 bases between. The germline gives CDR1 MDHEN, CDR2 SYDVKM. The CDR3 is 12 residues long. The CDR3 sequence: CASSLETGGAFF. CDR3 nucleotide sequence: TGTGCCAGCAGTTTGGAGACAGGTGGCGCTTTCTTT.

The J gene is TRBJ2-7, the V gene TRBV10-3; TRBD1 matches 9 bases. The CDR3 is made up of 13 amino acids. V shed 6 bases and J 4 bases; nucleotides not matched to a gene: 4. Germline CDR1 and CDR2: ENHRY and SYGVKD. DNA for the CDR3: TGTGCCATCAGACGGGACAGGGCGTACGAGCAGTACTTC. Translated, it gives CAIRRDRAYEQYF.

The rearrangement links TRBV3-1 (or the pseudogene TRBV3-2) to TRBJ2-7; TRBD2 might be the D (5 bases). Germline values: CDR1 LGHDT, CDR2 YNNKEL (reference sequence). V was cut by 4 bases and J by 3 bases, with 10 bases left in between. This CDR3 has 13 residues. This CDR3 is CASSPTSVYEQYF. The CDR3 bases are TGTGCCAGCAGCCCTACTAGTGTCTACGAGCAGTACTTC.

CDR3 amino acids: CASSHVGAQNTGELFF. CDR3 DNA: TGCGCCAGCAGCCATGTGGGGGCTCAGAACACCGGGGAGCTGTTTTTT. The chain has TRBV4-1 and TRBJ2-2, with D possibly matching TRBD1 (6 bases). The germline V gene encodes CDR1 MGHRA and CDR2 YSYEKL. V shed 3 bases and J shed 1 base, with 12 bases lying between them. The CDR3 runs 16 residues.

The rearrangement links TRBV18 to TRBJ2-3, with 8 bases matching TRBD1. The CDR3 loop spans 16 amino acids. Trimming took 6 bases from V and 0 from J; bases not matched to a gene: 8. In germline, CDR1 is KGHSH, CDR2 LQKENI. The CDR3 is CASSPGGQGSTDTQYF. The CDR3 DNA reads TGTGCCAGCTCCCCCGGCGGACAGGGAAGCACAGATACGCAGTATTTT. Full variable domain (remainder filled in from reference TRBV18 and TRBJ2-3): NAGVMQNPRHLVRRRGQEARLRCSPMKGHSHVYWYRQLPEEGLKFMVYLQKENIIDESGMPKERFSAEFPKEGPSILRIQQVVRGDSAAYFCASSPGGQGSTDTQYFGPGTRLTVL.

The V call is TRBV7-8, the J call TRBJ1-1, with TRBD1 matching over 10 bases. This CDR3 is 15 amino acids long. Germline V gene sequence: CDR1 SGHVS, CDR2 FQNEAQ. Germline trimming cut 5 bases from V and 3 bases from J; bases unmatched to any gene: 6. The CDR3 DNA follows: TGTGCCAGCAGCCCAAGGACAGGGGGGTACACTGAAGCTTTCTTT. This encodes CASSPRTGGYTEAFF.

The rearrangement links TRBV7-2 to TRBJ1-1, with D maybe TRBD1 (5 bases). Trimming shortened V by 2 bases and J by 1 base, and 5 bases separated the two germline ends. The CDR3 runs 13 residues. The germline gives CDR1 SGHTA, CDR2 FQGNSA. The DNA of the CDR3 is TGTGCCAGCAGCTTACAGGGGAACACTGAAGCTTTCTTT. This translates into CASSLQGNTEAFF. The whole variable domain, filled in from reference TRBV7-2 and TRBJ1-1, reads GAGVSQSPSNKVTEKGKDVELRCDPISGHTALYWYRQSLGQGLEFLIYFQGNSAPDKSGLPSDRFSAERTGGSVSTLTIQRTQQEDSAVYLCASSLQGNTEAFFGQGTRLTVV.

This sequence joins TRBV24-1 and TRBJ2-1; 7 bases are shared with TRBD2. With 4 bases clipped from V and 8 bases from J, the junction kept 7 bases outside the gene matches. The CDR3 runs 14 residues. Per the germline V gene, CDR1 is KGHDR and CDR2 is SFDVKD. DNA of the CDR3: TGTGCCACCAGTGACCTCCCCCGGGGGGATGAGCAGTTCTTC. Translation gives CATSDLPRGDEQFF.

This clone occurred once. V usage is TRBV2 and J usage is TRBJ2-3; TRBD1 is a possible D gene (6 bases). Germline CDR1 is SNHLY and CDR2 is FYNNEI. V shed 6 bases and J shed 6 bases, with 13 bases lying between them. CDR3 length: 13 residues. Written as DNA, the CDR3 is TGTGCCAGCAGGGACCCAGGGGAGGATACGCAGTATTTT. Translated: CASRDPGEDTQYF.

This clone was seen only a few times. V is TRBV5-1 and J is TRBJ2-1; 14 positions match TRBD2. The junction had 20 bases not matched to a gene; V was cut back by 5 bases and J by 7 bases. The CDR3 is 20 amino acids. The germline V gene has CDR1 SGHRS and CDR2 YFSETQ. CDR3 region: CASSYPPGLAGVRSGNEQFF. The CDR3 nucleotides are TGCGCCAGCAGTTACCCCCCGGGACTAGCGGGAGTTAGGTCGGGGAATGAGCAGTTCTTC.

This clone was recorded only once. The chain is built from TRBV7-9 and TRBJ2-2; D is possibly TRBD2 (6 bases). CDR1 and CDR2 from the germline V gene are SEHNR and FQNEAQ (reference sequence). CDR3 size: 14 residues. The ends were cut back, 5 bases at V and 5 bases at J, with 12 bases in the middle. The CDR3 spells CASSAGLPTGELFF. In DNA, the CDR3 is TGTGCCAGCAGCGCGGGACTTCCGACCGGGGAGCTGTTTTTT.

The V call is TRBV10-3, the J call TRBJ1-1; D is perhaps TRBD1 (5 bases). V lost 4 bases to trimming and J lost 4 bases, with 10 bases between them. CDR1 and CDR2 from the germline V gene are ENHRY and SYGVKD. The CDR3 consists of 13 residues. The CDR3 sequence: CAISVTGSTEAFF. The DNA of the CDR3 is TGTGCCATCAGTGTAACAGGTTCCACTGAAGCTTTCTTT.

This chain joins TRBV18 and TRBJ1-1, with 9 positions matching TRBD1. CDR3 length: 17 amino acids. Germline-derived CDR1 and CDR2 are KGHSH and LQKENI. V lost 1 base to trimming and J lost 1 base; unmatched junction nucleotides: 7. The CDR3 DNA follows: TGTGCCAGCTCACCACTGATTCCGGGACAGGGGAACACTGAAGCTTTCTTT. Translated: CASSPLIPGQGNTEAFF.

The chain employs TRBV3-1 (or the pseudogene TRBV3-2) and TRBJ1-6, with no clear D. Germline CDR1 and CDR2: LGHDT and YNNKEL (reference sequence). Trimming took off 6 bases at V and 4 bases at J, with 4 bases between the two ends. The CDR3 is 12 residues long. Written as DNA, the CDR3 is TGTGCCAGCAGTATGTATAATTCACCCCTCCACTTT. It specifies CASSMYNSPLHF.

The chain recombines TRBV9 with TRBJ2-5; D is ambiguous. Germline V CDR1 and CDR2: SGDLS, YYNGEE. The germline V and J ends were trimmed by 0 bases and 2 bases, with 8 bases remaining between them. This CDR3 has 14 residues. The CDR3 is CASSVVPDQETQYF. The CDR3 bases are TGTGCCAGCAGCGTAGTTCCAGATCAAGAGACCCAGTACTTC.

This sequence joins TRBV19 and TRBJ1-5; 7 bases line up with TRBD1. Germline V gene data show CDR1 as LNHDA and CDR2 as SQIVND (reference sequence). Unmatched junction bases numbered 7, after V lost 6 bases and J lost 2 bases. This CDR3 is 15 amino acids long. CDR3 nucleotides: TGTGCCAGTAGCCTCCAGGGGGAACGCAATCAGCCCCAGCATTTT. Protein sequence: CASSLQGERNQPQHF. The entire variable domain, with the rest obtained from reference TRBV19 and TRBJ1-5, is as follows: DGGITQSPKYLFRKEGQNVTLSCEQNLNHDAMYWYRQDPGQGLRLIYYSQIVNDFQKGDIAEGYSVSREKKESFPLTVTSAQKNPTAFYLCASSLQGERNQPQHFGDGTRLSIL.

V gene TRBV10-3 combines with J gene TRBJ2-7, with TRBD2 matching over 11 bases. The CDR3 length is 15 residues. Germline loops: CDR1 ENHRY, CDR2 SYGVKD. J lost 0 bases, V lost 5 bases, and 3 bases had no gene match. CDR3 loop: CAISPTSGSSYEQYF. The CDR3 nucleotides are TGTGCCATCAGTCCCACTAGCGGGAGCTCCTACGAGCAGTACTTC.

The chain employs TRBV30 and TRBJ2-7; D gene uncertain. Trimming took 0 bases from V and 2 from J, leaving 5 bases between them. The CDR3 extends over 12 amino acids. CDR1 is GTSNPN and CDR2 is SVGIG in the germline V gene (reference sequence). The CDR3: CAWSVQAYEQYF. The CDR3 nucleotides read TGTGCCTGGAGTGTACAAGCCTACGAGCAGTACTTC.

This rearrangement joins TRBV27 to TRBJ1-2; possible D gene TRBD1, 6 bases. This CDR3 contains 16 residues. Germline V CDR1 and CDR2: MNHEY, SMNVEV (reference sequence). The V end lost 3 bases, the J end lost 0 bases, and 14 bases lay between the germline ends. The CDR3 protein is CASSFGGGQANYGYTF. CDR3 DNA sequence: TGTGCCAGCAGTTTTGGCGGGGGGCAAGCTAACTATGGCTACACCTTC.

Only one count was recorded for this clone. The chain links TRBV7-2 to TRBJ2-3, with D unclear. Germline assignment: CDR1 SGHTA and CDR2 FQGNSA. CDR3 length equals 12 residues. The ends were cut back, 5 bases at V and 6 bases at J, with 9 bases in the middle. The CDR3, as DNA: TGTGCCAGCAGCCCCCAGCGCGATACGCAGTATTTT. Translating it yields CASSPQRDTQYF. The whole variable domain, remainder taken from reference TRBV7-2 and TRBJ2-3, is GAGVSQSPSNKVTEKGKDVELRCDPISGHTALYWYRQSLGQGLEFLIYFQGNSAPDKSGLPSDRFSAERTGGSVSTLTIQRTQQEDSAVYLCASSPQRDTQYFGPGTRLTVL.

The rearrangement uses TRBV28 and TRBJ2-7; TRBD1 aligns across 8 bases. V trimming: 3 bases; J trimming: 4 bases; junction bases outside the gene matches: 5. The CDR3 totals 14 residues. Germline-derived CDR1 and CDR2 are MDHEN and SYDVKM. CDR3 in DNA: TGTGCCAGCAGTTTGGACAGGGTCGAGTACGAGCAGTACTTC. Its translation: CASSLDRVEYEQYF.

V is TRBV19 and J is TRBJ2-1; TRBD1 matches 7 bases. Unmatched junction bases numbered 5, after V lost 8 bases and J lost 1 base. Per the germline V gene, CDR1 is LNHDA and CDR2 is SQIVND (reference sequence). The CDR3 has 14 amino acids. CDR3 amino acids: CASRRDRSYNEQFF. For the CDR3, the DNA is TGTGCCAGTCGCCGGGACAGATCCTACAATGAGCAGTTCTTC.

The table lists this clone with a count of one. The chain joins TRBV2 to TRBJ2-7; 11 bases are a match to TRBD2. CDR3 size: 14 residues. J was trimmed by 3 bases and V by 6 bases; bases with no gene match: 4. Looked up from germline, CDR1 is SNHLY and CDR2 is FYNNEI. The chain's CDR3 is CASRKGLAVYEQYF. The CDR3 nucleotides read TGTGCCAGCAGGAAGGGACTAGCGGTCTACGAGCAGTACTTC. The whole variable domain, filled in from reference TRBV2 and TRBJ2-7, reads EPEVTQTPSHQVTQMGQEVILRCVPISNHLYFYWYRQILGQKVEFLVSFYNNEISEKSEIFDDQFSVERPDGSNFTLKIRSTKLEDSAMYFCASRKGLAVYEQYFGPGTRLTVT.